This TCR beta chain stems from a study of T cells after yellow fever vaccination. Study information: Preparation of fractions with low cell numbers was performed using SMART-Seq v4 Ultra Low Input.

This clonotype was recorded at least ten times. 5'RACE template switching produced TCR cDNA carrying a universal primer site and UMIs. TCRdb itself ran the 5' RACE reads through MiXCR, one entry per CDR3 protein. The sample holds around 150,000 distinct CDR3 sequences, 6.5% to 8.5% seen once. This clonotype was obtained from a man between 18 and 35 years old who received the YFV17D yellow fever vaccine. The sample consisted of CD4+ T cells sorted from PBMCs, taken 5 days after the first yellow fever vaccination.

CDR3 nucleotide sequence: TGTGCCAGCGGCTCTGGGAGCTACGAGCAGTACTTC. Translated, it gives CASGSGSYEQYF. The chain uses TRBV25-1 and TRBJ2-7, with D tentatively TRBD2 (5 bases). V lost 8 bases, J lost 3 bases, and 11 bases lay in between. Looked up from germline, CDR1 is MGHDK and CDR2 is SYGVNS. This CDR3 contains 12 residues.